The T cell receptor beta chain under discussion was sequenced for a study of blood T cell repertoires in COVID-19. Study overall: The United States, Italy and Spain supplied acute and convalescent COVID-19 samples. PBMCs, B-cell-depleted T cells, or T cells were the source of the cDNA or gDNA that made up the material.

Per the authors' pipeline: Amplified reference gene primers provided the basis for estimating nucleated cell counts. Sequencing was performed with immunoSEQ multiplex PCR; in TCRdb, only in-frame clones are kept and a portion is missing. V and J calls and clone size follow that table, whereas D and trimming were derived from the DNA. The sample consists of fewer than 80,000 clones, around 80% of them appearing once. CDR1 LGHNT and CDR2 FRNRAP come from the germline V gene. Trimming removed 1 base at V and 7 bases at J, with 11 bases between. CDR3 length: 14 amino acids. This clone was seen just once. This sequence originates from a human donor in a cohort sampled during active COVID-19. V usage is TRBV12-5 and J usage is TRBJ1-5, with D hard to call. Sequenced input: peripheral blood. As DNA, the CDR3 is TGTGCTAGTGGTTTGGGGGCACCCGGACAGCCCCAGCATTTT. This gives the protein CASGLGAPGQPQHF.